The 17 T cell receptor beta chains reported below all come from one sample, sequenced in a study of molecular identifiers for immune sequencing clone quantification. TCRdb re-analysed the PCR reads in MiXCR, keeping a single row per CDR3 protein. The sample yields some 320,000 distinct CDR3 sequences, around 21% seen once. The specimen was naive CD8+ T cells from blood, with Jurkat cell RNA spiked in. Subset indicated: FACS-sorted CD8+CD4-CCR7+CD45RA+ naive T cells. The receptor set was obtained from a human donor in good health. Some libraries in this study had Jurkat cell RNA spiked in.

On this clonotype itself: An end of the junction does not agree with germline; a read error may underlie this. The V and J genes are TRBV27 and TRBJ2-7; 8 bases match TRBD1. The CDR3 consists of 12 residues. In germline, CDR1 is MNHEY, CDR2 SMNVEV (reference sequence). The DNA of the CDR3 is TGTGCCAGCAGTTATACAGGGGGTGTGCTTTTCTTC. This gives the protein CASSYTGGVLFF.

Many counts were recorded for this clonotype. The J gene is TRBJ1-6, the V gene TRBV18, with unresolved D. CDR3 length: 17 amino acids. V shed 0 bases and J shed 7 bases, with 16 bases lying between them. Germline V gene lookup returns CDR1 KGHSH and CDR2 LQKENI. The CDR3: CASSPPGYGPGNSPLHF. The CDR3 DNA follows: TGTGCCAGCTCACCACCTGGCTACGGGCCGGGAAATTCACCCCTCCACTTT.

Points on this clonotype: Possible read error: a much larger clone is one base away. This chain links TRBV30 with TRBJ2-6, with D perhaps given as TRBD1 or TRBD2 (5 bases each). There are 14 residues in the CDR3. Germline CDR1 is GTSNPN and CDR2 is SVGIG (reference sequence). The V gene lost 0 bases and the J gene lost 2 bases, with 5 bases spanning the gap. CDR3 sequence reads: CAWSVGPGANVLTF. The CDR3, as DNA: TGTGCCTGGAGTGTGGGACCTGGGGCCAACGTCCTGACTTTC.

The CDR3, as DNA: TGCGCCAGCAGCCAACTAGGAGAGGCGGCTGAGCAGTTCTTC. This gives the protein CASSQLGEAAEQFF. The rearrangement uses TRBV4-3 and TRBJ2-1, with no clear D. CDR1 is LGHNA and CDR2 is YSLEER in the germline V gene. Trimming left V 2 bases short and J 9 bases short, with 14 bases between. The CDR3 has 14 amino acids.

This clonotype occurred many times. This chain connects TRBV7-2 to TRBJ2-3, with 7 positions matching TRBD2. Trimming removed 5 bases from V and 3 bases from J; junction bases left unmatched: 14. This CDR3 contains 17 residues. CDR1 is SGHTA, CDR2 FQGNSA, per germline. The CDR3 spells CASSLDPSGVTTDTQYF. The DNA of the CDR3 is TGTGCCAGCAGCCTAGACCCGAGCGGGGTTACGACAGATACGCAGTATTTT.

Many counts were recorded for this clonotype. The genes are TRBV5-1 and TRBJ2-2, with TRBD2 matching over 10 bases. The V gene's germline CDR1 is SGHRS and CDR2 YFSETQ. After removal of 2 bases from V and 0 bases from J, the junction contained 4 bases not matched to a gene. The CDR3 consists of 17 residues. The CDR3 protein is CASSFTSGEPNTGELFF. The CDR3 DNA is TGCGCCAGCAGCTTTACTAGCGGGGAACCGAACACCGGGGAGCTGTTTTTT.

This clonotype was seen ten or more times. This chain links TRBV6-2 or TRBV6-3 with TRBJ2-3, with 10 bases fitting TRBD2. CDR3 size: 16 residues. Germline V gives CDR1 MNHEY, CDR2 SVGEGT. Trimming at V came to 2 bases and at J to 1 base, leaving 3 bases not matched to a gene. The CDR3 here is CASSYGLAVGTDTQYF. In DNA, the CDR3 is TGTGCCAGCAGTTACGGACTAGCGGTGGGCACAGATACGCAGTATTTT.

Notes on this clonotype: This sequence may be a read error, since a much larger clone differs from it by one base. This sequence joins TRBV7-2 and TRBJ2-5, with a possible D match to TRBD1 (5 bases). Germline-derived CDR1 and CDR2 are SGHTA and FQGNSA. The CDR3 extends over 15 amino acids. Trimming pared 6 bases from V and 5 bases from J, leaving 19 bases between. CDR3 DNA sequence: TGTGCCAGCAGACCCTGGGGCAAGACGACGGAGACCCAGTACTTC. This sequence encodes CASRPWGKTTETQYF.

This clonotype was counted at least ten times. The chain combines TRBV29-1 with TRBJ2-4; no firm D call. Per germline, CDR1 SQVTM and CDR2 ANQGSEA. This CDR3 has 13 amino acids. V lost 6 bases and J lost 0, with 9 bases in between. This chain's CDR3 is CSVVTVAKNIQYF. The DNA of the CDR3 is TGCAGCGTCGTAACGGTAGCCAAAAACATTCAGTACTTC. Supplemented by reference TRBV29-1 and TRBJ2-4, the full variable domain reads SAVISQKPSRDICQRGTSLTIQCQVDSQVTMMFWYRQQPGQSLTLIATANQGSEATYESGFVIDKFPISRPNLTFSTLTVSNMSPEDSSIYLCSVVTVAKNIQYFGAGTRLSVL.

This clonotype was counted many times. The chain combines TRBV20-1 with TRBJ2-7, with 9 bases lining up with TRBD2. There are 12 residues in the CDR3. Germline-derived CDR1 and CDR2 are DFQATT and SNEGSKA (reference sequence). The CDR3 loop reads CSAGTSSVEQYF. The CDR3 region has the DNA TGCAGCGCGGGGACTAGCTCGGTCGAGCAGTACTTC.

The V and J genes are TRBV28 and TRBJ1-2, with 9 bases identical to TRBD1. Germline CDR1 MDHEN, CDR2 SYDVKM. This CDR3 is 13 amino acids long. V trimming: 5 bases; J trimming: 5 bases; junction bases outside the gene matches: 3. The CDR3 is CASSQQGAYGYTF. In DNA form, the CDR3 reads TGTGCCAGCAGTCAACAGGGGGCGTATGGCTACACCTTC.

This clonotype was seen ten or more times. Lacking the conserved final phenylalanine or tryptophan, this CDR3 likely reflects a read error. It is unclear where the CDR3 begins or ends on the DNA, so no DNA is shown, and the CDR3 is as TCRdb lists it. V is TRBV5-4 and J is TRBJ2-1; the DNA was not compared with TRBD2, the D call given in the table. Germline V gene data show CDR1 as SGHNT and CDR2 as YYREEE (reference sequence). The CDR3 comprises 11 residues, both ends counted. CDR3 region: CASSWSGTPTL.

This clonotype has a single count. A much larger clone lies one base from this, so it may be a read error. This CDR3 is CASSYAGRSYVQYF. In nucleotides, the CDR3 is TGTGCCAGCAGTTACGCGGGGCGGTCCTACGTGCAGTACTTC. The chain employs TRBV6-6 and TRBJ2-7, with a weak D call TRBD2 (6 bases). CDR3 length: 14 amino acids. The germline CDR1 and CDR2 sequences are MNHNY and SVGAGI (reference sequence).

The table lists this clonotype with many counts. The gene calls are TRBV6-2 or TRBV6-3 and TRBJ1-6; D is unclear. This CDR3 has 14 amino acids. With 2 bases removed from V and 8 bases from J, the gap between germline ends came to 10 bases. Germline lookup yields CDR1 MNHEY and CDR2 SVGEGT. CDR3 bases: TGTGCCAGCAGTTACCCAGAATTGGATTCACCCCTCCACTTT. It encodes CASSYPELDSPLHF.

Points on this clonotype: A read error may explain this, as a much larger clone is one base away. The conserved final phenylalanine or tryptophan is absent from the CDR3, which likely points to a read error. The rearrangement joins TRBV19 to TRBJ2-1; D gene unclear. Trimming removed 7 bases at V and 10 bases at J, with 17 bases between. Germline CDR1 LNHDA, CDR2 SQIVND (reference sequence). The CDR3 length is 13 residues. CDR3 sequence reads: CASTPNPGLEQFL. The CDR3 DNA is TGTGCCAGTACCCCGAATCCGGGCCTCGAGCAGTTCCTC.

The gene calls are TRBV28 and TRBJ2-5, with 8 bases lining up with TRBD2. The CDR3 contains 15 residues. Germline V gene lookup returns CDR1 MDHEN and CDR2 SYDVKM. J lost 3 bases, V lost 7 bases, and 10 bases had no gene match. The DNA for the CDR3 is TGTGCCAGCACCTTCCTAGCGGGCGTAAAAGAGACCCAGTACTTC. Its protein product is CASTFLAGVKETQYF.

Comments on this clonotype: Lacking the conserved final phenylalanine or tryptophan, this CDR3 likely reflects a read error. V gene TRBV7-9 combines with J gene TRBJ1-3; a possible D gene is TRBD1 (5 bases). There are 15 residues in the CDR3. Germline V gives CDR1 SEHNR, CDR2 FQNEAQ (reference sequence). The V end was cut by 1 base, the J end by 2 bases, with 9 bases between. CDR3 loop: CASSLVSTAGNTIYL. CDR3 bases: TGTGCCAGCAGCTTAGTATCGACAGCTGGAAACACCATATATCTT.